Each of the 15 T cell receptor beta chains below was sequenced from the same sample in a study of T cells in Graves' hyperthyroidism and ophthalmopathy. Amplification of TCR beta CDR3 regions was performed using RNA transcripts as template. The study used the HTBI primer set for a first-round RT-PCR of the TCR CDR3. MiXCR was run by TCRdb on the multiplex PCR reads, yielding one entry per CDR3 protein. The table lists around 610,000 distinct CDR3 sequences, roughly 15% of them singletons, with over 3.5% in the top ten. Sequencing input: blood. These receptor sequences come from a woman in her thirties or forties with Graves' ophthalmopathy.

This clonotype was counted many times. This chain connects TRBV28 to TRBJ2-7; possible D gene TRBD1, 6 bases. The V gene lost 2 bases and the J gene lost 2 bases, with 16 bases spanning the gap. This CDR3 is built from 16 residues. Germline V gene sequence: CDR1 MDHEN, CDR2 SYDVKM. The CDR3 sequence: CASSLSGQNDPYEQYF. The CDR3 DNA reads TGTGCCAGCAGTTTAAGCGGACAGAACGATCCCTACGAGCAGTACTTC.

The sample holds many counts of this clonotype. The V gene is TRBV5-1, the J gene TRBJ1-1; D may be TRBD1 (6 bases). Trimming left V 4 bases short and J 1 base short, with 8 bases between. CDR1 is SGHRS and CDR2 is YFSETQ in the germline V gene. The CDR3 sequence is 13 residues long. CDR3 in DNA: TGCGCCAGCAGCATGGACAGGAACACTGAAGCTTTCTTT. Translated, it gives CASSMDRNTEAFF. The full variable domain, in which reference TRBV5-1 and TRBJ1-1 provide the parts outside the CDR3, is KAGVTQTPRYLIKTRGQQVTLSCSPISGHRSVSWYQQTPGQGLQFLFEYFSETQRNKGNFPGRFSGRQFSNSRSEMNVSTLELGDSALYLCASSMDRNTEAFFGQGTRLTVV.

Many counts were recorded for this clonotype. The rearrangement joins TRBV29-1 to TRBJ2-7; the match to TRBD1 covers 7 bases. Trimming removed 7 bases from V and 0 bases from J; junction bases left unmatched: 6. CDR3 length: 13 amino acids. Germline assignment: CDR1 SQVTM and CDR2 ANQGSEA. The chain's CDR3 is CSAGTDLSYEQYF. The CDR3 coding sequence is TGCAGCGCAGGGACAGACCTCTCCTACGAGCAGTACTTC.

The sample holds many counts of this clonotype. CDR3 DNA sequence: TGTGCCAGCAGCCAACAGGGTCACACTGAAGCTTTCTTT. This gives the protein CASSQQGHTEAFF. The chain links TRBV3-1 to TRBJ1-1; D possibly corresponds to TRBD1 (5 bases). Germline V gene sequence: CDR1 LGHDT, CDR2 YNNKEL (reference sequence). The CDR3 runs to 13 residues. The V end lost 2 bases, the J end lost 3 bases, and 7 bases lay between the germline ends.

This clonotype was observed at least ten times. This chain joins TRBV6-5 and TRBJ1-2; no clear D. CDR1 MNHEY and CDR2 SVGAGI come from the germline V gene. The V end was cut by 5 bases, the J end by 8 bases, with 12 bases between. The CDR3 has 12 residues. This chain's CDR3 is CASSHGGSGYTF. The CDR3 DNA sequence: TGTGCCAGCAGTCACGGAGGGAGCGGCTACACCTTC.

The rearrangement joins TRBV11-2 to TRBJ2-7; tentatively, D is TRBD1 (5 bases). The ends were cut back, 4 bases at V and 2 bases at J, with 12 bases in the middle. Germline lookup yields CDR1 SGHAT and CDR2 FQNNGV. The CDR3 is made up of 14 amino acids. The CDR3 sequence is CASSSRQPTYEQYF. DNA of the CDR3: TGTGCCAGCAGCTCACGACAGCCCACCTACGAGCAGTACTTC.

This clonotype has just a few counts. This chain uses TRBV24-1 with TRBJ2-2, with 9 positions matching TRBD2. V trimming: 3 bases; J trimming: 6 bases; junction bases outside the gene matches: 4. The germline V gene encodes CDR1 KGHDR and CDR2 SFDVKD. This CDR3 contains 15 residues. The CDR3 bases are TGTGCCACCAGTGATCCCATAGCGGGAGCCGGGGAGCTGTTTTTT. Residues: CATSDPIAGAGELFF.

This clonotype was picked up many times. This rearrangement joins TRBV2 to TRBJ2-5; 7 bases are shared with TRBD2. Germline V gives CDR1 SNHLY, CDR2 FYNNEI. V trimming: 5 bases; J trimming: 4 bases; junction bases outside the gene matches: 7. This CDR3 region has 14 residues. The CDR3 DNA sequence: TGTGCCAGCAGTTATGGCGGGAGACCAGAGACCCAGTACTTC. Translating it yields CASSYGGRPETQYF.

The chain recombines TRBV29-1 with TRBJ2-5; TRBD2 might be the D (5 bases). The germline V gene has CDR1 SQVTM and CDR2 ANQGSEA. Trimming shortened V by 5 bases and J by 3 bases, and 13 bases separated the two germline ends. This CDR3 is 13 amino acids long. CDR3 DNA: TGCAGCGTTTCCTCTGACGGGGAAGAGACCCAGTACTTC. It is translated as CSVSSDGEETQYF. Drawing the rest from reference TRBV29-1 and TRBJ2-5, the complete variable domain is SAVISQKPSRDICQRGTSLTIQCQVDSQVTMMFWYRQQPGQSLTLIATANQGSEATYESGFVIDKFPISRPNLTFSTLTVSNMSPEDSSIYLCSVSSDGEETQYFGPGTRLLVL.

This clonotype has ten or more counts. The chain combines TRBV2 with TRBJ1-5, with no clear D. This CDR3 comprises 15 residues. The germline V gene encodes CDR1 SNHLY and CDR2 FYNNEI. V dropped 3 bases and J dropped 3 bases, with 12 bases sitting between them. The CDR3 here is CASSDRDGNNQPQHF. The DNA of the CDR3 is TGTGCCAGCAGTGATAGAGACGGAAACAATCAGCCCCAGCATTTT.

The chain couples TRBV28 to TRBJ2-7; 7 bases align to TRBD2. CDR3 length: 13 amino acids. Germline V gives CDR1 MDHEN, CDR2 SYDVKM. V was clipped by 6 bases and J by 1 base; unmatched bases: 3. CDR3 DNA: TGTGCCAGCAGACAAGCGGGATCCTACGAGCAGTACTTC. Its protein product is CASRQAGSYEQYF.

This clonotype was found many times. For the CDR3, the DNA is TGTGCCATATACAGGGAAGGCACTCGTGACGAGCAGTACTTC. Translation gives CAIYREGTRDEQYF. V gene TRBV7-9 combines with J gene TRBJ2-7; maybe TRBD1 (6 bases). This CDR3 contains 14 residues. Per the germline V gene, CDR1 is SEHNR and CDR2 is FQNEAQ (reference sequence). Trimming pared 10 bases from V and 5 bases from J, leaving 21 bases between.

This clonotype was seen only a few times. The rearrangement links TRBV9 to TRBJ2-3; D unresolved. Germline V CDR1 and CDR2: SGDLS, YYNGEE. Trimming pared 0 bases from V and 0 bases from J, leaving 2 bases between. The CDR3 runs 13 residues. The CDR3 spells CASSVESTDTQYF. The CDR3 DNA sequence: TGTGCCAGCAGCGTAGAGAGCACAGATACGCAGTATTTT.

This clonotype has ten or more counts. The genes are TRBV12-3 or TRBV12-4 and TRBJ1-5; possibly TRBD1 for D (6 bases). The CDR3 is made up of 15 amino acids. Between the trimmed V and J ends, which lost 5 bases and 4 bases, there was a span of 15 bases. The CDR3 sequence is CASSTGTLGNQPQHF. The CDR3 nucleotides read TGTGCCAGCAGTACTGGGACATTAGGTAATCAGCCCCAGCATTTT.

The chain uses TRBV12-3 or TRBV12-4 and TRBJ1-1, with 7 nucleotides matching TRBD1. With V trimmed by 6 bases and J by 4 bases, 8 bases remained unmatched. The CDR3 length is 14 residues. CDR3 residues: CASRDDRVSTEAFF. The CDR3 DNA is TGTGCCAGCAGGGACGACAGGGTGAGCACTGAAGCTTTCTTT.